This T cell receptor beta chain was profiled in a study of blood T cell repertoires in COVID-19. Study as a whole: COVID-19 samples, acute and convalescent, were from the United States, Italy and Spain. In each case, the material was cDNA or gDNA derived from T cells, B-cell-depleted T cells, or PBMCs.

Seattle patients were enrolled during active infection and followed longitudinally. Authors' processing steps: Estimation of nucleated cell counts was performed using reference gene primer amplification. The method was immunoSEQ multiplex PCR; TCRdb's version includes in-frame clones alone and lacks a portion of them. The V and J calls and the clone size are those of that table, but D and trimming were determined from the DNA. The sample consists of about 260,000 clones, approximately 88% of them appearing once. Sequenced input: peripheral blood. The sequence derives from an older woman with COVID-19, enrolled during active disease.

CDR3 sequence: CASSLVGGQSYEQYF. The CDR3 DNA sequence: TGTGCCAGCAGCTTAGTCGGGGGGCAGTCCTACGAGCAGTACTTC. V gene TRBV7-2 combines with J gene TRBJ2-7, with D possibly being TRBD2 (7 bases). The ends were cut back, 1 base at V and 1 base at J, with 11 bases in the middle. The length of the CDR3 is 15 residues. From germline, CDR1 is SGHTA and CDR2 FQGNSA.